The clone carrying this TCR beta chain was observed many times. Only in-frame clones appear in the TCRdb table, and some are missing; sequencing was by immunoSEQ multiplex PCR. The table has 100,000 or so clones, 70% to 90% seen once; the top ten hold less than 3%. These data are taken from a study of T cell responses to AZD1222 COVID-19 vaccine. The CDR3 length is 13 residues. V lost 4 bases to trimming and J lost 4 bases, with 10 bases between them. CDR1 SGHAT and CDR2 FQNNGV come from the germline V gene. This chain links TRBV11-2 with TRBJ1-2, with D hard to call. This material consisted of peripheral blood, taken on day 0 of AZD1222 vaccination. This sequence originates from an adult in good health. The CDR3 loop is CASSSPQPYGYTF. CDR3 coding DNA: TGTGCCAGCAGCTCCCCCCAGCCCTATGGCTACACCTTC.